This entry lists 14 T cell receptor beta chains sequenced from one sample in a study of regulatory T cells in long-lasting Graves disease. Arm-PCR of CDR3 regions and iRepertoire HTBI primers were used to build TCR beta libraries. One entry per CDR3 protein results from TCRdb running MiXCR on the multiplex PCR reads. The repertoire holds about 400,000 distinct CDR3 sequences, with about a sixth as singletons. Sample time point: newly diagnosed GD, antithyroid drugs for less than 3 months. RNA extracted from PBMCs served as the sequencing template. This sample was shared with a second study, whose subject was T cells in Graves' hyperthyroidism and ophthalmopathy.

The source material was peripheral blood mononuclear cells (PBMCs), sampled at new diagnosis, from a patient treated with antithyroid drugs. The receptors come from a woman between 18 and 30 years old with Graves disease.

In its sample, this clonotype was seen many times. The V gene is TRBV18, the J gene TRBJ1-2, with D maybe TRBD1 (6 bases). Per germline, CDR1 KGHSH and CDR2 LQKENI. V dropped 4 bases and J dropped 4 bases, with 10 bases sitting between them. CDR3 length: 13 residues. In DNA form, the CDR3 reads TGTGCCAGCTCACAACAGGGAGGCTATGGCTACACCTTC. This translates into CASSQQGGYGYTF.

This clonotype was observed at least ten times. V usage is TRBV12-3 or TRBV12-4 and J usage is TRBJ2-1; the D gene is possibly TRBD2 (6 bases). Trimming left V 8 bases short and J 2 bases short, with 13 bases between. The length of the CDR3 is 14 residues. Written as DNA, the CDR3 is TGTGCCAGCGGTCGGGGGATCGCCTACAATGAGCAGTTCTTC. Its translation: CASGRGIAYNEQFF.

The V and J genes are TRBV5-1 and TRBJ1-4; 8 bases match TRBD1. V gave up 2 bases and J gave up 5 bases; unmatched junction bases: 8. There are 16 residues in the CDR3. Germline loops: CDR1 SGHRS, CDR2 YFSETQ. CDR3 sequence: CASSLEGTGLNEKLFF. CDR3 DNA sequence: TGCGCCAGCAGCTTAGAAGGGACAGGCCTAAATGAAAAACTGTTTTTT. Complete variable domain (other parts from reference TRBV5-1 and TRBJ1-4): KAGVTQTPRYLIKTRGQQVTLSCSPISGHRSVSWYQQTPGQGLQFLFEYFSETQRNKGNFPGRFSGRQFSNSRSEMNVSTLELGDSALYLCASSLEGTGLNEKLFFGSGTQLSVL.

At least ten counts were recorded for this clonotype. V gene TRBV6-5 combines with J gene TRBJ1-5; TRBD1 aligns across 7 bases. CDR1 and CDR2 (germline): MNHEY, SVGAGI. This CDR3 is 17 amino acids long. V dropped 2 bases and J dropped 4; count of bases not matched to a gene: 11. The CDR3 DNA follows: TGTGCCAGCAGTTACACTTCGATGACAGGGACTAATCAGCCCCAGCATTTT. Translating it yields CASSYTSMTGTNQPQHF.

This clonotype appeared many times. The gene calls are TRBV30 and TRBJ1-1; D may be TRBD1 (5 bases). The germline gives CDR1 GTSNPN, CDR2 SVGIG (reference sequence). The ends were cut back, 2 bases at V and 0 bases at J, with 7 bases in the middle. The CDR3 runs 13 residues. For the CDR3, the DNA is TGTGCCTGGAGTAAAGGGGTGAACACTGAAGCTTTCTTT. It is translated as CAWSKGVNTEAFF.

Ten or more counts support this clonotype. The rearrangement joins TRBV10-3 to TRBJ1-1, with D hard to call. The CDR3 sequence is 13 residues long. Germline V gives CDR1 ENHRY, CDR2 SYGVKD. V gave up 6 bases and J gave up 1 base, with 9 bases separating them. CDR3 DNA: TGTGCCATCAGACTCGGAACGAACACTGAAGCTTTCTTT. Its protein is CAIRLGTNTEAFF.

This clonotype was picked up a small number of times. The chain couples TRBV29-1 to TRBJ2-5; TRBD2 matches at 12 bases. J was trimmed by 7 bases and V by 6 bases; bases with no gene match: 12. The germline gives CDR1 SQVTM, CDR2 ANQGSEA. The length of the CDR3 is 15 residues. The DNA for the CDR3 is TGCAGCGTCGTACTAGCGGGAGGTGATGGGCGGACCCAGTACTTC. It encodes CSVVLAGGDGRTQYF.

In this sample, this clonotype turned up many times. The chain carries TRBV28 and TRBJ2-6; D assignment may be TRBD1 or TRBD2 (5 bases each). CDR3 length equals 16 residues. The germline V gene has CDR1 MDHEN and CDR2 SYDVKM. Trimming took off 4 bases at V and 1 base at J, with 11 bases between the two ends. For the CDR3, the DNA is TGTGCCAGCAGTTGGGACCCCGAATCTGGGGCCAACGTCCTGACTTTC. This translates into CASSWDPESGANVLTF.

This clonotype was recorded many times. The chain uses TRBV18 and TRBJ1-1; D is possibly TRBD1 (6 bases). Trimming removed 3 bases at V and 12 bases at J, with 17 bases between. The CDR3 is made up of 13 amino acids. Germline V gene data show CDR1 as KGHSH and CDR2 as LQKENI. For the CDR3, the DNA is TGTGCCAGCTCACCGTCGGACAGTAGGCAAACTTTCTTT. Protein product: CASSPSDSRQTFF.

This clonotype occurred many times. The chain couples TRBV28 to TRBJ2-3, with 10 bases lining up with TRBD2. The CDR3 covers 19 residues. The trim removed 2 bases at V and 1 base at J, leaving 12 bases unmatched. Germline CDR1 MDHEN, CDR2 SYDVKM. The CDR3 loop is CASSLQLAGLFSGTDTQYF. The CDR3 nucleotides read TGTGCCAGCAGTTTACAACTAGCGGGGCTTTTTTCCGGCACAGATACGCAGTATTTT. Drawing the rest from reference TRBV28 and TRBJ2-3, the complete variable domain is DVKVTQSSRYLVKRTGEKVFLECVQDMDHENMFWYRQDPGLGLRLIYFSYDVKMKEKGDIPEGYSVSREKKERFSLILESASTNQTSMYLCASSLQLAGLFSGTDTQYFGPGTRLTVL.

In its sample, this clonotype was seen many times. The genes are TRBV10-3 and TRBJ1-2, with D unclear. V was shortened by 3 bases and J by 8 bases, with 19 bases between the two germline ends. This CDR3 is built from 15 residues. Looked up from germline, CDR1 is ENHRY and CDR2 is SYGVKD. CDR3 region: CAISDPRSTSWGYTF. CDR3 sequence (DNA): TGTGCCATCAGTGATCCCCGTTCGACTTCCTGGGGCTACACCTTC.

This clonotype has just a few counts. The chain recombines TRBV6-1 with TRBJ1-5; a weak D match, TRBD1 (6 bases). Between the trimmed V and J ends, which lost 6 bases and 4 bases, there was a span of 16 bases. The CDR3 loop spans 15 amino acids. Germline V CDR1 and CDR2: MNHNS, SASEGT. The CDR3 sequence: CASRFTGTANQPQHF. CDR3 nucleotides: TGTGCCAGCAGATTCACAGGGACGGCGAATCAGCCCCAGCATTTT.

The J gene is TRBJ2-1, the V gene TRBV12-3 or TRBV12-4, with 14 bases matching TRBD2. With V trimmed by 4 bases and J by 2 bases, 4 bases remained unmatched. The CDR3 length is 17 residues. The CDR3 bases are TGTGCCAGCAGTTCCGGGACTAGCGGGAGAACCTACAATGAGCAGTTCTTC. Amino acid sequence: CASSSGTSGRTYNEQFF.

This clonotype has a count of ten or more. The V gene is TRBV20-1, the J gene TRBJ2-7; 7 bases are a match to TRBD1. There are 12 residues in the CDR3. The germline gives CDR1 DFQATT, CDR2 SNEGSKA (reference sequence). V was clipped by 3 bases and J by 3 bases; unmatched bases: 2. In nucleotides, the CDR3 is TGCAGTGCTAGGGACAGGTTCTACGAGCAGTACTTC. This codes for CSARDRFYEQYF.